One sample yielded the 27 T cell receptor beta chains listed below, sequenced in a study of technical replicates of blood from a handful of donors. Assay used: immunoSEQ multiplex PCR; TCRdb lists only in-frame clones, some missing. The sample contains roughly 97,000 clones, approximately 96% of which appear only once. Sequencing was done on a sample of T cells isolated from PBMCs. These receptor sequences come from a human donor in good health.

Only one count was recorded for this clone. The rearrangement uses TRBV9 and TRBJ2-7; 8 bases agree with TRBD2. The CDR3 extends over 17 amino acids. V gave up 3 bases and J gave up 3 bases; unmatched junction bases: 14. The germline gives CDR1 SGDLS, CDR2 YYNGEE. DNA of the CDR3: TGTGCCAGCAGCGCGGCCCCTACTAGCGGTCAAAACTACGAGCAGTACTTC. Encoded protein: CASSAAPTSGQNYEQYF.

The gene calls are TRBV9 and TRBJ2-2; D might be TRBD2 (6 bases). The CDR3 totals 14 residues. Germline loops: CDR1 SGDLS, CDR2 YYNGEE. V shed 7 bases and J shed 1 base, with 11 bases lying between them. CDR3 amino acids: CASRLEGNTGELFF. The CDR3 DNA is TGTGCCAGCCGACTAGAGGGGAACACCGGGGAGCTGTTTTTT.

J is TRBJ2-2 and V is TRBV4-1; 12 bases fit TRBD2. Trimming cost V 7 bases and J 2 bases; bases outside gene matches: 2. The CDR3 runs to 15 residues. Germline V gives CDR1 MGHRA, CDR2 YSYEKL. CDR3 DNA sequence: TGCGCCAGCAAACTAGCGGGAGGAAACACCGGGGAGCTGTTTTTT. Its protein product is CASKLAGGNTGELFF.

Here the CDR3 reads CAISGTGTLLGEQYF. CDR3 in DNA: TGTGCCATCAGTGGGACCGGGACTCTCCTCGGCGAGCAGTACTTC. This sequence joins TRBV10-3 and TRBJ2-7; the D gene is possibly TRBD2 (6 bases). Germline V gene lookup returns CDR1 ENHRY and CDR2 SYGVKD. This CDR3 region has 15 residues. V lost 4 bases to trimming and J lost 6 bases, with 19 bases between them.

This chain joins TRBV5-1 and TRBJ2-1; TRBD2 matches 14 bases. Per the germline V gene, CDR1 is SGHRS and CDR2 is YFSETQ. This CDR3 region has 18 residues. V lost 0 bases, J lost 7 bases, and 9 bases stayed unmatched. The CDR3 loop reads CASSLVMGTSGRINEQFF. The CDR3 coding sequence is TGCGCCAGCAGCTTGGTTATGGGGACTAGCGGGAGAATAAATGAGCAGTTCTTC.

The chain recombines TRBV9 with TRBJ2-1, with a tentative D call TRBD2 (5 bases). The CDR3 spans 12 residues. The V end was cut by 3 bases, the J end by 8 bases, with 9 bases between. CDR1 and CDR2 from the germline V gene are SGDLS and YYNGEE. The CDR3 DNA reads as TGTGCCAGCAGCGGGACTGGGGATGAGCAGTTCTTC. Its protein is CASSGTGDEQFF.

This sequence joins TRBV29-1 and TRBJ1-2; possible D gene TRBD1, 6 bases. In germline, CDR1 is SQVTM, CDR2 ANQGSEA. The V gene lost 5 bases and the J gene lost 3 bases, with 13 bases spanning the gap. This CDR3 contains 13 residues. The CDR3: CSVMDSLHYGYTF. CDR3 in DNA: TGCAGCGTTATGGACAGCCTCCACTATGGCTACACCTTC.

The chain employs TRBV27 and TRBJ2-3, with a tentative D call TRBD1 (5 bases). Trimming stripped 3 bases from V and 0 bases from J, with 10 bases between. The CDR3 runs to 15 residues. CDR1 MNHEY and CDR2 SMNVEV come from the germline V gene (reference sequence). The CDR3 DNA follows: TGTGCCAGCAGTTTTGTAGGGGATAGCACAGATACGCAGTATTTT. Translation: CASSFVGDSTDTQYF.

The chain combines TRBV29-1 with TRBJ2-1; TRBD1 might be the D (7 bases). Germline-derived CDR1 and CDR2 are SQVTM and ANQGSEA. The CDR3 loop spans 12 amino acids. Trimming cost V 7 bases and J 5 bases, with 12 bases left between them. The CDR3 DNA reads TGCAGCGGCGGGACAGCAAACAATGAGCAGTTCTTC. This encodes CSGGTANNEQFF.

This sequence joins TRBV27 and TRBJ2-1; 11 bases are shared with TRBD2. The CDR3 runs to 17 residues. J was trimmed by 4 bases and V by 2 bases; bases with no gene match: 7. Per the germline V gene, CDR1 is MNHEY and CDR2 is SMNVEV (reference sequence). CDR3 protein: CASSLGLAGFPYNEQFF. The DNA of the CDR3 is TGTGCCAGCAGTTTAGGACTAGCGGGCTTTCCTTACAATGAGCAGTTCTTC.

This chain connects TRBV7-3 to TRBJ2-6, with D uncertain. Looked up from germline, CDR1 is SGHTA and CDR2 is FQGTGA. The V end lost 5 bases, the J end lost 1 base, and 9 bases lay between the germline ends. The CDR3 runs 15 residues. In DNA, the CDR3 is TGTGCCAGCAGCCAAGAACTGTCTGGGGCCAACGTCCTGACTTTC. Protein: CASSQELSGANVLTF.

The chain combines TRBV11-2 with TRBJ1-2; possibly TRBD1 for D (5 bases). CDR3 length: 13 amino acids. V was pared by 5 bases and J by 2 bases, with 9 bases between. CDR1 is SGHAT, CDR2 FQNNGV, per germline. CDR3 bases: TGTGCCAGCAGCCCAGACAGAAACTATGGCTACACCTTC. Translating gives CASSPDRNYGYTF.

The genes are TRBV30 and TRBJ2-7, with D unclear. The CDR3 has 12 residues. Germline V CDR1 and CDR2: GTSNPN, SVGIG (reference sequence). The germline V and J ends were trimmed by 0 bases and 6 bases, with 9 bases remaining between them. CDR3 protein: CAWSVQSREQYF. CDR3 coding DNA: TGTGCCTGGAGTGTACAATCCCGCGAGCAGTACTTC.

This chain links TRBV11-3 with TRBJ2-7; TRBD1 matches 10 bases. The CDR3 loop spans 15 amino acids. The junction had 7 bases not matched to a gene; V was cut back by 6 bases and J by 2 bases. CDR1 is SGHNT, CDR2 YENEEA, per germline. The CDR3 nucleotides are TGTGCCAGCAGTAAACCGGGACAGGGGACCTACGAGCAGTACTTC. As protein: CASSKPGQGTYEQYF.

The count of this clone is one. The V gene is TRBV6-1, the J gene TRBJ2-5, with TRBD1 matching over 8 bases. Germline-derived CDR1 and CDR2 are MNHNS and SASEGT. This CDR3 has 16 residues. The ends lost 4 bases at V and 7 bases at J; junction bases unmatched: 14. Here the CDR3 DNA reads TGTGCCAGCAGTGCCGCCGGGACAGGCCCTTTTGGGACCCAGTACTTC. It is translated as CASSAAGTGPFGTQYF.

This chain connects TRBV11-2 to TRBJ2-1; D might be TRBD1 (6 bases). Germline V lookup: CDR1 SGHAT, CDR2 FQNNGV. With 0 bases removed from V and 9 bases from J, the gap between germline ends came to 21 bases. The CDR3 contains 17 residues. CDR3 amino acids: CASSLEYRQGKEAEQFF. In nucleotides, the CDR3 is TGTGCCAGCAGCTTAGAGTATCGGCAGGGGAAGGAGGCTGAGCAGTTCTTC.

The chain couples TRBV4-3 to TRBJ2-3, with 7 bases fitting TRBD1. Germline lookup yields CDR1 LGHNA and CDR2 YSLEER. Trimming cost V 4 bases and J 1 base; bases outside gene matches: 8. The CDR3 contains 16 residues. CDR3 protein: CASSPPTGTGTDTQYF. CDR3 sequence (DNA): TGCGCCAGCAGCCCACCGACAGGGACAGGCACAGATACGCAGTATTTT.

This chain uses TRBV30 with TRBJ1-6, with D unclear. Trimming shortened V by 1 base and J by 9 bases, and 10 bases separated the two germline ends. The CDR3 consists of 13 residues. Germline CDR1 is GTSNPN and CDR2 is SVGIG (reference sequence). CDR3 sequence: CAWSGQAGSPLHF. CDR3 DNA: TGTGCCTGGAGTGGGCAGGCCGGTTCACCCCTCCACTTT.

This clone was picked up a small number of times. This sample also contains other DNA sequences that code for the same CDR3. J is TRBJ2-7 and V is TRBV7-9; TRBD2 matches 7 bases. Germline values: CDR1 SEHNR, CDR2 FQNEAQ (reference sequence). There are 13 residues in the CDR3. V lost 5 bases to trimming and J lost 3 bases; unmatched junction nucleotides: 4. CDR3 sequence: CASSRREDYEQYF. The CDR3 coding sequence is TGTGCCAGCAGCCGACGGGAGGACTACGAGCAGTACTTC.

The chain combines TRBV28 with TRBJ1-1; TRBD1 aligns across 12 bases. The V gene's germline CDR1 is MDHEN and CDR2 SYDVKM. The trim removed 5 bases at V and 6 bases at J, leaving 10 bases unmatched. The CDR3 covers 16 residues. The CDR3 nucleotides are TGTGCCAGCAGTATTCCCTCGGGACAGGGGGCCGCTGAAGCTTTCTTT. Amino acids: CASSIPSGQGAAEAFF.

The V gene is TRBV11-2, the J gene TRBJ2-3; no clear D gene. Germline CDR1 is SGHAT and CDR2 is FQNNGV. V was pared by 1 base and J by 4 bases, with 6 bases between. This CDR3 is 13 amino acids long. The CDR3 sequence: CASSLGTADTQYF. The CDR3, as DNA: TGTGCCAGCAGCTTAGGTACAGCAGATACGCAGTATTTT.

This clone appeared a few times. This rearrangement joins TRBV27 to TRBJ1-1; tentatively, D is TRBD1 (5 bases). CDR1 is MNHEY and CDR2 is SMNVEV in the germline V gene (reference sequence). This CDR3 spans 16 amino acids. The V end was cut by 0 bases, the J end by 1 base, with 12 bases between. CDR3 sequence (DNA): TGTGCCAGCAGTTTATCGGCTGGAGGGGAGAACACTGAAGCTTTCTTT. It specifies CASSLSAGGENTEAFF.

This clone was observed a single time. The chain is built from TRBV19 and TRBJ1-1; 9 bases match TRBD1. The trim removed 4 bases at V and 2 bases at J, leaving 11 bases unmatched. Looked up from germline, CDR1 is LNHDA and CDR2 is SQIVND (reference sequence). The length of the CDR3 is 17 residues. The CDR3: CASSTILAGQGNTEAFF. CDR3 coding DNA: TGTGCCAGTAGTACGATCTTGGCGGGACAGGGTAACACTGAAGCTTTCTTT.

The rearrangement joins TRBV6-5 to TRBJ2-4; D might be TRBD2 (5 bases). The germline CDR1 and CDR2 sequences are MNHEY and SVGAGI. V gave up 0 bases and J gave up 5 bases, with 11 bases separating them. The CDR3 spans 15 residues. The CDR3 region is CASSYSLGSQNIQYF. The CDR3 bases are TGTGCCAGCAGTTACTCTCTGGGGAGTCAAAACATTCAGTACTTC.

This chain connects TRBV7-3 to TRBJ2-1, with a tentative D call TRBD1 (6 bases). The CDR3 contains 13 residues. V lost 8 bases to trimming and J lost 2 bases, with 10 bases between them. Germline V gene data show CDR1 as SGHTA and CDR2 as FQGTGA. The CDR3 DNA is TGTGCCAGCTCCCGGGACACCTACAATGAGCAGTTCTTC. Its translation: CASSRDTYNEQFF.

The rearrangement uses TRBV7-9 and TRBJ1-1, with D tentatively TRBD1 (5 bases). The CDR3 consists of 13 residues. Looked up from germline, CDR1 is SEHNR and CDR2 is FQNEAQ (reference sequence). Trimming removed 5 bases from V and 1 base from J, with 8 bases in between. CDR3 region: CASSLTENTEAFF. CDR3 bases: TGTGCCAGCAGCCTGACAGAGAACACTGAAGCTTTCTTT.

This chain joins TRBV9 and TRBJ2-7, with D unresolved. Trimming removed 0 bases from V and 0 bases from J, with 7 bases in between. Germline-derived CDR1 and CDR2 are SGDLS and YYNGEE. CDR3 length: 14 residues. In DNA form, the CDR3 reads TGTGCCAGCAGCGTAGGTCACAGCTCCTACGAGCAGTACTTC. Its protein product is CASSVGHSSYEQYF.